Listed below are T cell receptor beta chains from one sample, sequenced in a study of shared clonotypes between healthy human individuals. Here immunoSEQ multiplex PCR was the method, and the copy in TCRdb shows in-frame clones only, minus some. The sample includes more than 2,000,000 clones, over 90% of them seen just once. Sequencing was done on a sample of naive CD4+ T cells from PBMCs. The source of these receptors is a young man in good health. Some clones in this sample may be carry-over from other donors' samples. The CDR3 runs from the conserved cysteine through the conserved F or W. D genes are given only for firm matches. Expanded clones get a size class; other rows say once, few or many, or leave the size out.

V	size	J	D	DNA	CDR3
TRBV7-2	.	TRBJ2-2	.	TGTGCCAGCAGCTTAGACCCGGGACGCACCGGGGAGCTGTTTTTT	CASSLDPGRTGELFF
TRBV6-6	.	TRBJ2-5	.	TGTGCCAGCAGTAGACGGCTGCTAGAGACCCAGTACTTC	CASSRRLLETQYF
TRBV4-3	.	TRBJ1-2	.	TGCGCCAGCAGCCAAGATGTAGGGTTTCGGGACTATGGCTACACCTTC	CASSQDVGFRDYGYTF
TRBV18	.	TRBJ2-6	.	TGTGCCAGCTCACCAATCCTAGGGGACTCTGGGGCCAACGTCCTGACTTTC	CASSPILGDSGANVLTF
TRBV9	.	TRBJ1-3	.	TGTGCCAGCAGCGTAGGGGGAGACGGAAACACCATATATTTT	CASSVGGDGNTIYF
TRBV27	.	TRBJ1-5	TRBD1	TGTGCCAGCAGCAGGGGGGGCGGCAATCAGCCCCAGCATTTT	CASSRGGGNQPQHF
TRBV5-1	.	TRBJ1-2	.	TGCGCCAGCAGCTCAGGGTCTTCTGGCTACACCTTC	CASSSGSSGYTF
TRBV25-1	once	TRBJ2-1	.	TGTGCCAGCAGTGAATTCTTGCAGGTCCAGTTCTTC	CASSEFLQVQFF
TRBV7-2	.	TRBJ1-2	.	TGTGCCAGCAGCTTAGCGCGGGCAGGGGTTAACTATGGCTACACCTTC	CASSLARAGVNYGYTF
TRBV27	.	TRBJ2-2	.	TGTGCCAGCAGATGGGGGGCGGGAGTATGGACCGGGGAGCTGTTTTTT	CASRWGAGVWTGELFF
TRBV5-4	.	TRBJ2-5	TRBD2	TGTGCCAGCAGCTTACGACTAGCGGGAGGCGTGGAGACCCAGTACTTC	CASSLRLAGGVETQYF
TRBV5-4	.	TRBJ1-1	TRBD1	TGTGCCAGCAGCTTCGGCCAGGGGGGGACTGAAGCTTTCTTT	CASSFGQGGTEAFF
TRBV5-4	.	TRBJ2-1	TRBD2	TGTGCCAGCAGCTCGGTACTAGCGGGAAACAATGAGCAGTTCTTC	CASSSVLAGNNEQFF
TRBV6-1	.	TRBJ1-2	.	TGTGCCAGCAGTGAAAAACCGGGGACCTATGGCTACACCTTC	CASSEKPGTYGYTF